The 5 T cell receptor beta chains listed next were all sequenced from one sample in a study of blood T cell repertoires in COVID-19. Clones were sequenced by immunoSEQ multiplex PCR, and TCRdb holds only the in-frame ones, with some missing. The sample includes fewer than 75,000 clones, 80% to 90% of them seen just once. Specimen: peripheral blood. Receptors were obtained from a man aged 45-65 years with active COVID-19.

In DNA, the CDR3 is TGTGCCAGCAGCGCAAACCTAGCGGGGGGACAAGAGACCCAGTACTTC. It codes for CASSANLAGGQETQYF. The V gene is TRBV9, the J gene TRBJ2-5; 11 bases fit TRBD2. The CDR3 is 16 residues long. The ends lost 3 bases at V and 2 bases at J; junction bases unmatched: 6. Germline lookup yields CDR1 SGDLS and CDR2 YYNGEE. Full variable domain (remainder filled in from reference TRBV9 and TRBJ2-5): DSGVTQTPKHLITATGQRVTLRCSPRSGDLSVYWYQQSLDQGLQFLIQYYNGEERAKGNILERFSAQQFPDLHSELNLSSLELGDSALYFCASSANLAGGQETQYFGPGTRLLVL.

The chain joins TRBV11-2 to TRBJ2-5, with D possibly matching TRBD1 (5 bases). Germline values: CDR1 SGHAT, CDR2 FQNNGV. This CDR3 has 14 residues. Trimming cost V 6 bases and J 2 bases, with 13 bases left between them. In nucleotides, the CDR3 is TGTGCCAGCAGTTCATACAGGAGTCAAGAGACCCAGTACTTC. Protein product: CASSSYRSQETQYF.

This sequence joins TRBV5-1 and TRBJ2-5, with 10 bases lining up with TRBD2. Germline loops: CDR1 SGHRS, CDR2 YFSETQ. CDR3 size: 15 residues. V dropped 5 bases and J dropped 5; count of bases not matched to a gene: 9. This chain's CDR3 is CASRRSASGSETQYF. Here the CDR3 DNA reads TGCGCCAGCAGAAGGTCGGCTAGCGGGAGCGAGACCCAGTACTTC. Full variable domain (rest looked up from reference TRBV5-1 and TRBJ2-5): KAGVTQTPRYLIKTRGQQVTLSCSPISGHRSVSWYQQTPGQGLQFLFEYFSETQRNKGNFPGRFSGRQFSNSRSEMNVSTLELGDSALYLCASRRSASGSETQYFGPGTRLLVL.

J is TRBJ2-1 and V is TRBV9, with D maybe TRBD1 (6 bases). CDR1 SGDLS and CDR2 YYNGEE come from the germline V gene. The CDR3 is 16 residues long. V was pared by 1 base and J by 2 bases, with 13 bases between. CDR3 in amino acids: CASSVMVGAPYNEQFF. The DNA for the CDR3 is TGTGCCAGCAGCGTAATGGTGGGGGCTCCCTACAATGAGCAGTTCTTC.

The CDR3 bases are TGTGTCAGAAGCTTAGGCGGGGCCTATAATTCACCCCTCCACTTT. Its translation: CVRSLGGAYNSPLHF. The J gene is TRBJ1-6, the V gene TRBV7-5. TRBV7-5 is a pseudogene locus. This CDR3 has 15 amino acids.